This T cell receptor (beta chain) was retrieved from a study of beta chain features in type 1 diabetes. Sort purity for all populations was recorded as exceeding 98%. There are a few counts of this clone. Within the sample, other DNA sequences also encode this same CDR3. This CDR3 comprises 14 residues. Between the trimmed V and J ends, which lost 3 bases and 2 bases, there was a span of 10 bases. From germline, CDR1 is LNHDA and CDR2 SQIVND (reference sequence). The isolated RNA, all of it, was reverse transcribed, so expressed TCRB transcripts were what got sequenced. Sequenced by immunoSEQ multiplex PCR; TCRdb stores in-frame clones only, minus some. The table lists 970,000 or so clones, roughly 15% of them singletons, with about 0.02% in the top ten.

Input material: naive CD4+ T cells from blood. V gene TRBV19 combines with J gene TRBJ2-5; tentative D call: TRBD2 (6 bases). The source is a woman aged 18-29 years in good health. CDR3 sequence: CASSIGGRQETQYF. CDR3 DNA: TGTGCCAGTAGTATCGGGGGAAGGCAAGAGACCCAGTACTTC.